This record looks at one T cell receptor beta chain sequence and its context. The antigen is undetermined. Trimming took 7 bases from V and 6 from J, leaving 18 bases between them. CDR1 is MNHEY and CDR2 is SVGAGI in the germline V gene. The CDR3 is made up of 14 amino acids. The data originate from a study of cytomegalovirus exposure and HLA in healthy donors. The study, taken as a whole, reports: The study dropped some indistinguishable V segments, TRBV6-2 and TRBV6-3 among them.

In the PCR, 60 Vbeta and 13 Jbeta primers were used. Profiled with immunoSEQ multiplex PCR; TCRdb holds only in-frame clones, not every one. The table records about 130,000 clones, approximately 10% of them present only once. Sampled while nominally healthy, donors likely had unrecorded immune exposures. Sequenced sample: PBMCs. This chain connects TRBV6-5 to TRBJ1-2; D gene unclear. The clonotype comes from a woman aged 40 to 50 in good health and CMV-seropositive. CDR3 residues: CASTQSWRVDGYTF. The CDR3 coding sequence is TGTGCCAGCACCCAAAGCTGGCGGGTCGATGGCTACACCTTC.